Shown below are 3 T cell receptor beta chains from a single sample sequenced in a study of cytomegalovirus exposure and HLA in healthy donors. The PCR made use of 60 Vbeta and 13 Jbeta primers. Method: immunoSEQ multiplex PCR; TCRdb's copy keeps in-frame clones and lacks some. Here the sample spans about 99,000 clones, approximately 81% being singletons. Input material: PBMCs. These receptor sequences come from a male donor in good health and CMV-seropositive.

This clone was detected only once. One junction end disagrees with the germline gene, perhaps due to a read error. This sequence joins TRBV5-1 and TRBJ2-4; 12 bases are shared with TRBD2. The CDR3 is 18 amino acids. Germline loops: CDR1 SGHRS, CDR2 YFSETQ. The CDR3 loop reads CAISLTSGGPSDKNIQYF. CDR3 DNA: TGCGCCATCAGCCTGACTAGCGGGGGCCCTAGTGACAAAAACATTCAGTACTTC. Full variable domain (remainder filled in from reference TRBV5-1 and TRBJ2-4): KAGVTQTPRYLIKTRGQQVTLSCSPISGHRSVSWYQQTPGQGLQFLFEYFSETQRNKGNFPGRFSGRQFSNSRSEMNVSTLELGDSALYLCAISLTSGGPSDKNIQYFGAGTRLSVL.

This clone was seen a single time. The rearrangement uses TRBV25-1 and TRBJ1-5; D remains unclear. The CDR3 totals 15 residues. Trimming stripped 4 bases from V and 2 bases from J, with 12 bases between. CDR1 MGHDK and CDR2 SYGVNS come from the germline V gene. CDR3 nucleotides: TGTGCCAGCAGTGCCAATGGGCGGGGCAATCAGCCCCAGCATTTT. It encodes CASSANGRGNQPQHF.

This chain uses TRBV2 with TRBJ1-6, with D perhaps TRBD1 (5 bases). Germline V gene lookup returns CDR1 SNHLY and CDR2 FYNNEI. This CDR3 is 14 amino acids long. V was clipped by 6 bases and J by 9 bases, with 15 bases between them. Here the CDR3 reads CASSLTVGLSPLHF. For the CDR3, the DNA is TGTGCCAGCAGCCTTACGGTGGGACTTTCACCCCTCCACTTT.